What follows describes a single T cell receptor beta chain. Its antigen is currently not known. Base qualities were left out, and no much larger clone turns up one base away. The collaborating institutions used their own protocols to collect whole blood in K2EDTA tubes. For TCRbeta analysis, collaborators shipped samples in one of three forms: frozen whole blood, isolated PBMCs, or DNA extracted from either of those sample types. The sample belongs to a study of blood T cell repertoires in COVID-19 (dated by TCRdb to the early 2020s). About the full investigation: Samples covering the acute and convalescent phases of COVID-19 were provided by collaborators in the United States, Italy and Spain. The prospective study material was composed of cDNA or gDNA derived from T cells, B-cell-depleted T cells, or PBMCs. Deeply sampled blood TCRbeta repertoires from subjects exposed to, actively infected with, or recovered from COVID-19 were included in the dataset. A freely available public database, intended as a resource for researchers studying the immune response to SARS-CoV-2, is where the repertoires were released. Samples came from the ongoing ImmuneRACE study (first 160 participants) plus 1,254 subjects from 6 global collaborators. A de-identified subject ID, COVID-19 status, age in years and sex were almost always included in the sample metadata. Where available, HLA class I and class II types were obtained from metadata supplied by the sample provider rather than from assay-based typing. Points the paper makes about the study in general: How much clinical and demographic metadata was included differed by source and by participant, and the metadata was provided uncurated.

The immunoSEQ Assay, a bias-controlled multiplex PCR, was used to amplify TCRbeta CDR3 regions from genomic DNA. On the authors' methods: The number of nucleated cells in each sample was estimated by amplification of reference gene primers within the assay. To quantify the absolute abundance of each unique TCRbeta CDR3 rearrangement, sequence reads were collapsed and filtered. Productive Simpson clonality was computed per sample as the square root of Simpson's diversity index over productive rearrangements. This is the immuneACCESS table as TCRdb keeps it, with only in-frame sequences that have V and J called. A part of the clones is gone; compared with another copy, unresolved V genes explain less than half, and the rest is unexplained. V and J calls and clone size follow that table, whereas D and trimming were derived from the DNA. Here the sample has 120,000 to 150,000 clones; over 75% occur a single time. The top ten constitute 5% of the sample.

The clonotype comes from a woman aged 50 to 65 with acute or convalescent COVID-19. What was sequenced was peripheral blood.

The base sequence is TGCAGTGACAGGGATGGCTACACCTTC. Translated, it reads CSDRDGYTF. Here the chain combines TRBV20-1 and TRBJ1-2, with TRBD1 perhaps the D gene, on 6 matching bases. V is reduced by 7 bases and J by 6 bases, leaving a spacing of 6 bases between them. Taken from the germline V gene (reference sequence), the CDR1 and CDR2 loops are DFQATT and SNEGSKA. Spanning cysteine to phenylalanine, the CDR3 consists of 9 amino acids. The sequence is cut down to CDR3 DNA, 27 bases in frame from base 1.